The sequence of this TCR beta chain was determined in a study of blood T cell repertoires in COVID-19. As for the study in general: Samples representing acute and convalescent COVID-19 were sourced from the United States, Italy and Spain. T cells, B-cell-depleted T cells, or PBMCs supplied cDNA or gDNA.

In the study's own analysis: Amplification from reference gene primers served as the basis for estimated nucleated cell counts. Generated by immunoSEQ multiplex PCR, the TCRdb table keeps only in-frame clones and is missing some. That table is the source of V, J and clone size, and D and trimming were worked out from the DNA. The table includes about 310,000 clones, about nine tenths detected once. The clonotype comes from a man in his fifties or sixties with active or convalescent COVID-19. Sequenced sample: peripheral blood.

The CDR3 sequence: CSVALALSSYNEQFF. As DNA, the CDR3 is TGCAGCGTGGCCCTAGCCCTTAGCTCCTACAATGAGCAGTTCTTC. V gene TRBV29-1 combines with J gene TRBJ2-1, with D maybe TRBD2 (5 bases). V lost 6 bases to trimming and J lost 0 bases, with 15 bases between them. CDR1 and CDR2 from the germline V gene are SQVTM and ANQGSEA. The CDR3 is 15 amino acids.